This T cell receptor beta chain is drawn from a study of early T cells in non-severe SARS-CoV-2 infection. On the study more broadly: From unsorted whole blood, bulk RNA was sequenced, and the chains remained unpaired.

Study-wide findings and caveats: Private and CD4 specificities were missed by VDJdb matching, which favored anti-spike CD8 responses.

The protocol attached unique molecular identifiers to individual cDNA molecules. Each CDR3 protein is one row after TCRdb ran MiXCR on the 5' RACE reads. Of about 90,000 distinct CDR3 sequences in the sample, approximately 12% were seen once. As regards this clonotype: The antigen remains unidentified.

The CDR3 covers 13 residues. The specimen was whole blood, collected at baseline. This chain connects TRBV21-1 to TRBJ2-7. TRBV21-1 is a pseudogene. This TCR was recovered from an adult who was a healthcare worker with PCR-confirmed SARS-CoV-2 infection or an uninfected control (not recorded which). CDR3 in DNA: TGTGCCAGCAGCAGCCGGCAGGATAGCGAGCAGTACTTC. Translation gives CASSSRQDSEQYF.